This T cell receptor beta chain was obtained from a study of yellow fever vaccine responses in identical twins. Study-wide results and caveats: Twins reportedly appeared to share part of their vaccine T cell response while keeping part individual.

TCRdb fed the RT-PCR reads into MiXCR, producing one record per CDR3 protein. The sample carries approximately 1,000 distinct CDR3 sequences, roughly four fifths recorded once. A remark on this clonotype: Its matching antigen is unknown.

V was pared by 6 bases and J by 3 bases, with 13 bases between. There are 13 residues in the CDR3. Germline V CDR1 and CDR2: DFQATT, SNEGSKA (reference sequence). This clonotype was sampled from a female donor who received the yellow fever vaccine. Specimen: T cells from blood (PBMCs), unsorted or a sorted subset (not recorded which), collected before or after yellow fever vaccination (not recorded which). The chain uses TRBV20-1 and TRBJ2-3, with no clear D. The CDR3 loop reads CSAPIEFTDTQYF. The CDR3 bases are TGCAGTGCGCCGATAGAATTTACAGATACGCAGTATTTT.